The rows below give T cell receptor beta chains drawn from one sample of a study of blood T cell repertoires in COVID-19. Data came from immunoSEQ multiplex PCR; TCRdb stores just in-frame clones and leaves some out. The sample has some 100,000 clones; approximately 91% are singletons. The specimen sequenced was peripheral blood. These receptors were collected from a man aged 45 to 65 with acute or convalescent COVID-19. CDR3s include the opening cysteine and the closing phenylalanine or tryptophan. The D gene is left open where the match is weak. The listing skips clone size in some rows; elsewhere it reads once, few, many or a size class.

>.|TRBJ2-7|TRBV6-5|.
CASSYSKGLEQYF
TGTGCCAGCAGTTACTCGAAGGGGCTCGAGCAGTACTTC
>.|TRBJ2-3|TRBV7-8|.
CASNFQQTDTQYF
TGTGCCAGCAACTTTCAACAAACAGATACGCAGTATTTT
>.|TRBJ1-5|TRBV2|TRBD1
CASTRQGLGNQPQHF
TGTGCCAGCACCAGACAGGGTTTGGGGAATCAGCCCCAGCATTTT
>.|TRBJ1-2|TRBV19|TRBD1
CASSTTGAQAGYTF
TGTGCCAGTAGCACGACAGGGGCCCAGGCGGGCTACACCTTC
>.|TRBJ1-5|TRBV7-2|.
CASSPGRGHNQPQHF
TGTGCCAGCAGTCCGGGAAGGGGACACAATCAGCCCCAGCATTTT
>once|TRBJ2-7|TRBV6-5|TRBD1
CASSSGQGASYEQYF
TGTGCCAGCAGCTCCGGACAGGGGGCCTCCTACGAGCAGTACTTC
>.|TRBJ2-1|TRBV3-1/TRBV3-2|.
CASNSINEQFF
TGTGCCAGCAACTCTATAAATGAGCAGTTCTTC
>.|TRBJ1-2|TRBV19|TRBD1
CASSIKGQGANYGYTF
TGTGCCAGTAGTATAAAGGGACAGGGGGCGAACTATGGCTACACCTTC
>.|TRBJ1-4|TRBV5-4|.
CASSLGQGNEKLFF
TGTGCCAGCAGCTTGGGGCAGGGTAATGAAAAACTGTTTTTT
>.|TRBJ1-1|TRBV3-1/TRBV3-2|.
CASSQDPSGAEAFF
TGTGCCAGCAGCCAAGACCCCTCGGGGGCTGAAGCTTTCTTT